The 20 T cell receptor beta chains presented below share a single source sample, sequenced in a study of Graves' ophthalmopathy and Graves' hyperthyroidism. RNA transcripts were the template, and TCR beta CDR3 regions were amplified from them. Second-round multiplex PCR followed a first-round RT-PCR using HTBI primers. One entry per CDR3 protein, called by TCRdb with MiXCR from the multiplex PCR reads. The sample consists of hundreds of thousands of distinct CDR3 sequences, over 20% of them appearing once. Sequencing was carried out using peripheral blood. The receptors originated from a woman under 30 with stable Graves' hyperthyroidism. Some clones in this sample may be carry-over from other donors' samples.

This clonotype was picked up many times. The J gene is TRBJ2-7, the V gene TRBV6-2 or TRBV6-3; D not resolved. The CDR3 length is 18 residues. V lost 2 bases to trimming and J lost 3 bases, with 23 bases between them. Germline V CDR1 and CDR2: MNHEY, SVGEGT. The CDR3 protein is CASSYTFPPLSDVYEQYF. CDR3 bases: TGTGCCAGCAGTTACACCTTCCCACCGCTCTCGGACGTCTACGAGCAGTACTTC.

This clonotype occurred many times. V gene TRBV20-1 combines with J gene TRBJ1-5, with unresolved D. The germline V gene encodes CDR1 DFQATT and CDR2 SNEGSKA (reference sequence). Trimming left V 1 base short and J 2 bases short, with 21 bases between. This CDR3 region has 18 residues. CDR3 sequence: CSARGPIPGRDGNQPQHF. CDR3 sequence (DNA): TGCAGTGCTAGAGGCCCTATTCCGGGGAGGGATGGCAATCAGCCCCAGCATTTT.

The chain uses TRBV7-8 and TRBJ2-5, with a possible D match to TRBD1 (5 bases). The CDR3 covers 15 residues. Germline assignment: CDR1 SGHVS and CDR2 FQNEAQ. The V end lost 1 base, the J end lost 2 bases, and 11 bases lay between the germline ends. The CDR3 is CASSLGGVRQETQYF. CDR3 coding DNA: TGTGCCAGCAGCTTAGGGGGCGTAAGACAAGAGACCCAGTACTTC.

This clonotype showed up many times. This chain connects TRBV28 to TRBJ2-7, with no clear D. Looked up from germline, CDR1 is MDHEN and CDR2 is SYDVKM. This CDR3 region has 13 residues. Trimming took 7 bases from V and 2 from J, leaving 12 bases between them. CDR3 residues: CASTSLGTYEQYF. As DNA, the CDR3 is TGTGCCAGCACGTCGCTAGGAACCTACGAGCAGTACTTC.

CDR3 coding DNA: TGTGCCAGCAGGTTCACCGCCGGGACTAGCGGGGGGTTGAGCTCCTACGAGCAGTACTTC. It translates to CASRFTAGTSGGLSSYEQYF. The rearrangement uses TRBV12-3 or TRBV12-4 and TRBJ2-7, with TRBD2 matching over 15 bases. V dropped 6 bases and J dropped 0; count of bases not matched to a gene: 15. CDR3 length: 20 amino acids.

The chain joins TRBV10-3 to TRBJ2-7, with 7 bases identical to TRBD2. The V segment lost 0 bases and the J segment 6 bases; nucleotides outside the gene matches: 8. Germline lookup yields CDR1 ENHRY and CDR2 SYGVKD. This CDR3 is 15 amino acids long. CDR3 sequence: CAISESGRESPEQYF. The CDR3 nucleotides are TGTGCCATCAGTGAGTCGGGGCGGGAGTCCCCCGAGCAGTACTTC.

The V and J genes are TRBV4-2 and TRBJ2-3, with 11 positions matching TRBD2. The germline CDR1 and CDR2 sequences are LGHNA and YNFKEQ. This CDR3 has 15 residues. After removal of 1 base from V and 6 bases from J, the junction contained 3 bases not matched to a gene. The CDR3 is CASSQVAGGPDTQYF. Here the CDR3 DNA reads TGTGCCAGCAGCCAAGTAGCGGGGGGGCCGGATACGCAGTATTTT.

There are many counts of this clonotype. The chain uses TRBV7-3 and TRBJ1-3; D gene unclear. Germline lookup yields CDR1 SGHTA and CDR2 FQGTGA. Between the trimmed V and J ends, which lost 2 bases and 2 bases, there was a span of 10 bases. This CDR3 contains 15 residues. The chain's CDR3 is CASSLEGLPGNTIYF. Here the CDR3 DNA reads TGTGCCAGCAGCTTAGAGGGTCTCCCTGGAAACACCATATATTTT.

This clonotype was seen a few times. This chain uses TRBV10-3 with TRBJ2-7, with TRBD1 identical over 9 bases. The CDR3 has 18 residues. The germline V gene encodes CDR1 ENHRY and CDR2 SYGVKD. Trimming removed 5 bases from V and 0 bases from J; junction bases left unmatched: 14. The CDR3 protein is CAISPGPDRGGGSYEQYF. The DNA for the CDR3 is TGTGCCATCAGTCCCGGACCCGACAGGGGGGGGGGCTCCTACGAGCAGTACTTC.

On this clonotype itself: A much larger clonotype is one base distant, so this may be a read error. This chain connects TRBV18 to TRBJ1-1; no definite D call. The CDR3 length is 12 residues. Germline loops: CDR1 KGHSH, CDR2 LQKENI. In DNA, the CDR3 is TGTGCCAGCTCACCAAGCGTCGGAGAGGCTTGCTTT. Translating it yields CASSPSVGEACF. Drawing the rest from reference TRBV18 and TRBJ1-1, the complete variable domain is NAGVMQNPRHLVRRRGQEARLRCSPMKGHSHVYWYRQLPEEGLKFMVYLQKENIIDESGMPKERFSAEFPKEGPSILRIQQVVRGDSAAYFCASSPSVGEACFGQGTRLTVV.

The V and J genes are TRBV20-1 and TRBJ1-2; D is undetermined. The germline gives CDR1 DFQATT, CDR2 SNEGSKA (reference sequence). Between the trimmed V and J ends, which lost 2 bases and 2 bases, there was a span of 9 bases. CDR3 length equals 13 residues. CDR3 in amino acids: CSARPRWNYGYTF. CDR3 DNA: TGCAGTGCTAGACCTAGATGGAACTATGGCTACACCTTC.

This clonotype appeared many times. The chain joins TRBV20-1 to TRBJ1-6, with 12 bases identical to TRBD1. In germline, CDR1 is DFQATT, CDR2 SNEGSKA (reference sequence). V shed 0 bases, J shed 13 bases, and the junction held 10 bases outside the gene matches. This CDR3 has 16 amino acids. The CDR3: CSARDRDRGLFFPLHF. In DNA form, the CDR3 reads TGCAGTGCTAGAGATCGGGACAGGGGGCTTTTTTTCCCCCTCCACTTT.

The sample holds many counts of this clonotype. This sequence joins TRBV30 and TRBJ2-6; unclear D gene. The CDR3 sequence is 14 residues long. The V and J ends lost 4 bases and 0 bases respectively, with 7 bases between them. Germline V gene data show CDR1 as GTSNPN and CDR2 as SVGIG (reference sequence). This chain's CDR3 is CAWTRRSGANVLTF. The DNA of the CDR3 is TGTGCCTGGACAAGACGCTCTGGGGCCAACGTCCTGACTTTC.

At least ten counts were recorded for this clonotype. The V call is TRBV20-1, the J call TRBJ1-1, with no clear D. Trimming cost V 6 bases and J 0 bases, with 8 bases left between them. Germline V CDR1 and CDR2: DFQATT, SNEGSKA (reference sequence). This CDR3 is 12 amino acids long. CDR3 coding DNA: TGCAGTGCCCGGCGACTGAACACTGAAGCTTTCTTT. Its protein is CSARRLNTEAFF.

The chain has TRBV2 and TRBJ2-7; D perhaps matches TRBD1 (6 bases). V lost 3 bases and J lost 2, with 20 bases in between. Germline CDR1 and CDR2: SNHLY and FYNNEI. This CDR3 region has 17 residues. The CDR3 region is CASSDKVGGRRPYEQYF. CDR3 bases: TGTGCCAGCAGTGATAAAGTAGGGGGACGAAGACCCTACGAGCAGTACTTC. Looking up the rest from reference TRBV2 and TRBJ2-7 gives the full variable domain: EPEVTQTPSHQVTQMGQEVILRCVPISNHLYFYWYRQILGQKVEFLVSFYNNEISEKSEIFDDQFSVERPDGSNFTLKIRSTKLEDSAMYFCASSDKVGGRRPYEQYFGPGTRLTVT.

The rearrangement links TRBV12-3 or TRBV12-4 to TRBJ1-5; D unresolved. V gave up 7 bases and J gave up 3 bases, with 7 bases separating them. There are 12 residues in the CDR3. The CDR3 sequence is CASTGDNQPQHF. DNA for the CDR3: TGTGCCAGCACAGGAGACAATCAGCCCCAGCATTTT.

V and J are TRBV2 and TRBJ1-1, with 7 bases aligning to TRBD1. CDR1 SNHLY and CDR2 FYNNEI come from the germline V gene. The V and J ends lost 6 bases and 8 bases, in that order; junction bases with no gene match: 6. This CDR3 spans 12 amino acids. The CDR3 DNA reads as TGTGCCAGCAGCTACGACAGGGAAGAAGCTTTCTTT. It encodes CASSYDREEAFF.

This chain uses TRBV7-8 with TRBJ1-2; D unresolved. CDR3 length equals 15 residues. With 1 base removed from V and 5 bases from J, the gap between germline ends came to 14 bases. The germline CDR1 and CDR2 sequences are SGHVS and FQNEAQ. The CDR3 DNA reads TGTGCCAGCAGCTTAGGCTCTCCAGGAGGGTATGGCTACACCTTC. It codes for CASSLGSPGGYGYTF.

There are many counts of this clonotype. This chain connects TRBV5-1 to TRBJ2-7; D gene uncertain. Trimming left V 4 bases short and J 2 bases short, with 10 bases between. Per germline, CDR1 SGHRS and CDR2 YFSETQ. The CDR3 sequence is 13 residues long. CDR3 sequence reads: CASSVDTTYEQYF. The CDR3 nucleotides read TGCGCCAGCAGCGTAGACACTACCTACGAGCAGTACTTC.

In this sample, this clonotype turned up many times. This chain uses TRBV4-1 with TRBJ2-5, with 9 bases that match TRBD2. The V gene end was trimmed by 1 base and the J gene end by 2 bases; junction bases not matched to a gene: 5. The CDR3 sequence is 16 residues long. Germline V lookup: CDR1 MGHRA, CDR2 YSYEKL. The CDR3 sequence is CASSQVAGGPQETQYF. CDR3 bases: TGCGCCAGCAGCCAAGTCGCGGGAGGGCCGCAAGAGACCCAGTACTTC.